This T cell receptor (beta chain) was identified during a study of blood T cell repertoires in COVID-19. The wider study: Acute-phase and convalescent COVID-19 samples originated in the United States, Italy and Spain. T cells, B-cell-depleted T cells, or PBMCs provided the cDNA or gDNA that served as material.

Original methodology: Cell counts per sample came from amplifying reference gene primers. Clones were sequenced by immunoSEQ multiplex PCR, and TCRdb holds only the in-frame ones, with some missing. The V and J calls and clone size come from that table; D and trimming were worked out from the DNA. The sample records 230,000 or so clones, about 79% being singletons. This CDR3 is built from 15 residues. CDR1 is SNHLY and CDR2 is FYNNEI in the germline V gene. V lost 5 bases and J lost 8, with 21 bases in between. Sequencing input: peripheral blood. This TCR was recovered from a man in his forties who had recovered from COVID-19. V gene TRBV2 combines with J gene TRBJ1-2, with D possibly TRBD1 on 6 matching bases. The CDR3 sequence: CASSYDLAGGEGYTF. CDR3 nucleotide sequence: TGTGCCAGCAGTTATGATTTGGCGGGGGGCGAAGGCTACACCTTC.